This passage covers 6 T cell receptor beta chains from one sample sequenced in a study of blood T cell repertoires in COVID-19. Profiling relied on immunoSEQ multiplex PCR, and the TCRdb table lists in-frame clones only, not all of them. The repertoire holds around 140,000 clones, with about 89% as singletons. The sequenced material came from peripheral blood. The receptors originated from a man aged 50-60 years with active or convalescent COVID-19.

The chain uses TRBV2 and TRBJ1-5, with TRBD1 matching 10 bases. V lost 6 bases to trimming and J lost 2 bases; unmatched junction nucleotides: 4. The CDR3 extends over 15 amino acids. Looked up from germline, CDR1 is SNHLY and CDR2 is FYNNEI. The CDR3 is CASRVGQGGNQPQHF. The CDR3, as DNA: TGTGCCAGCAGGGTCGGACAGGGGGGCAATCAGCCCCAGCATTTT.

CDR3 sequence reads: CSVEGTGVTYEQYF. The DNA for the CDR3 is TGCAGCGTTGAGGGGACAGGAGTTACCTACGAGCAGTACTTC. This chain connects TRBV29-1 to TRBJ2-7; 8 bases fit TRBD1. The CDR3 extends over 14 amino acids. Germline V CDR1 and CDR2: SQVTM, ANQGSEA. V lost 3 bases to trimming and J lost 2 bases; unmatched junction nucleotides: 6.

This clone is a singleton in its sample. V and J are TRBV6-5 and TRBJ2-2, with TRBD1 matching over 10 bases. J gave up 7 bases and V 7 bases, and 6 bases lay outside the gene matches. The CDR3 length is 14 residues. CDR1 and CDR2 from the germline V gene are MNHEY and SVGAGI. This CDR3 is CASKPGQGFGELFF. The CDR3 nucleotides read TGTGCCAGCAAACCGGGACAGGGGTTCGGGGAGCTGTTTTTT.

The chain combines TRBV21-1 with TRBJ1-3. TRBV21-1 is assigned pseudogene status. The CDR3 has 11 amino acids. The CDR3 DNA follows: TGTGCCAGCAGCATGTATTCCACCATATATTTT. Translation: CASSMYSTIYF.

This clone was seen only a few times. This sequence joins TRBV24-1 and TRBJ2-1; TRBD1 might be the D (6 bases). V lost 5 bases and J lost 2, with 21 bases in between. The CDR3 has 18 amino acids. Germline V gives CDR1 KGHDR, CDR2 SFDVKD. The DNA of the CDR3 is TGTGCCACCAGTGGGGTAGACTGGGGGCTTGGCACCTACAATGAGCAGTTCTTC. It yields the protein CATSGVDWGLGTYNEQFF.

Only one count was recorded for this clone. This chain's CDR3 is CASRGRRIDTQYF. In DNA, the CDR3 is TGTGCCAGCAGGGGTCGGAGGATAGATACGCAGTATTTT. The chain has TRBV7-2 and TRBJ2-3; D might be TRBD2 (5 bases). CDR1 SGHTA and CDR2 FQGNSA come from the germline V gene. The CDR3 contains 13 residues. The V gene lost 6 bases and the J gene lost 5 bases, with 12 bases spanning the gap.